This T cell receptor (beta chain) derives from a study of blood T cell repertoires in COVID-19. For the study at large: PBMCs, B-cell-depleted T cells, or T cells were the source of the cDNA or gDNA that made up the material.

Original processing notes: Estimates of nucleated cell counts were drawn from the amplification of reference gene primers. Repertoires were generated with immunoSEQ multiplex PCR, while TCRdb's copy carries only in-frame clones and drops some. The V and J calls and clone size are taken from that table; D and trimming were inferred from the DNA. The sample records 150,000 to 200,000 clones, 81% being singletons. The V gene's germline CDR1 is LGHNA and CDR2 YNFKEQ. CDR3 size: 15 residues. Trimming stripped 0 bases from V and 4 bases from J, with 12 bases between. The V and J genes are TRBV4-2 and TRBJ1-2; no firm D call. This receptor was taken from a man aged 60-69 years with active or convalescent COVID-19. The specimen was peripheral blood. The CDR3 nucleotides are TGTGCCAGCAGCCAAGAGGGCCAGGTGGGCTATGGCTACACCTTC. Translating gives CASSQEGQVGYGYTF.